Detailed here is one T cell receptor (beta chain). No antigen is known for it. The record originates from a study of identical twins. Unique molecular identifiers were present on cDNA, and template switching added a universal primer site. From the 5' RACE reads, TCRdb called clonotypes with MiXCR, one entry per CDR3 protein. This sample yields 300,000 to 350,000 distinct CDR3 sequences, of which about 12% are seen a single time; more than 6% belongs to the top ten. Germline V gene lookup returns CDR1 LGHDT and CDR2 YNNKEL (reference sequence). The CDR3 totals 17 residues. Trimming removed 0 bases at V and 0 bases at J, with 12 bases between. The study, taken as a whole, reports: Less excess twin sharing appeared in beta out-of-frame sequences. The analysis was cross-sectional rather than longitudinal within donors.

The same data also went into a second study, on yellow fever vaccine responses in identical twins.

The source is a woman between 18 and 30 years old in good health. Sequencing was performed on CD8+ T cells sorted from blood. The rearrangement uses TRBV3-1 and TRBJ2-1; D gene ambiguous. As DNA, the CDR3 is TGTGCCAGCAGCCAAGACCAGGCGGCAAGCTCCTACAATGAGCAGTTCTTC. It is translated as CASSQDQAASSYNEQFF.